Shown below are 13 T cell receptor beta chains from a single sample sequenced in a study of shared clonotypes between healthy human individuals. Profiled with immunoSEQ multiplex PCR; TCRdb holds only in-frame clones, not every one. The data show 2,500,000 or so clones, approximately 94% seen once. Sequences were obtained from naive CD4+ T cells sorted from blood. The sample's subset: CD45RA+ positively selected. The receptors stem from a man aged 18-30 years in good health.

In DNA form, the CDR3 reads TGTGCCAGCTCACCAAGCTTCCACGAGCAGTACTTC. As protein: CASSPSFHEQYF. V and J are TRBV18 and TRBJ2-7; the D is unclear. Trimming took off 2 bases at V and 5 bases at J, with 7 bases between the two ends. The CDR3 is 12 residues long. In germline, CDR1 is KGHSH, CDR2 LQKENI.

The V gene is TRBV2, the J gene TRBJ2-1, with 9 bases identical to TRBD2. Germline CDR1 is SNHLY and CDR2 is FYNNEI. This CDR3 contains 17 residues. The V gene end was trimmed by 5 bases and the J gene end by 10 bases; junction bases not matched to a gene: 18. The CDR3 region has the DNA TGTGCCAGCAGTTTACTAGCGGGTACTCCTCCACTTGAGGAGCAGTTCTTC. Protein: CASSLLAGTPPLEEQFF.

CDR3 DNA: TGTGCTAGTGGTTTGGGACAGGGACGGACTGAAGCTTTCTTT. Its translation: CASGLGQGRTEAFF. The rearrangement links TRBV12-5 to TRBJ1-1; 7 bases line up with TRBD1. CDR1 LGHNT and CDR2 FRNRAP come from the germline V gene. The V segment lost 1 base and the J segment 5 bases; nucleotides outside the gene matches: 4. The CDR3 length is 14 residues. Full variable domain (outside the CDR3, taken from reference TRBV12-5 and TRBJ1-1): DARVTQTPRHKVTEMGQEVTMRCQPILGHNTVFWYRQTMMQGLELLAYFRNRAPLDDSGMPKDRFSAEMPDATLATLKIQPSEPRDSAVYFCASGLGQGRTEAFFGQGTRLTVV.

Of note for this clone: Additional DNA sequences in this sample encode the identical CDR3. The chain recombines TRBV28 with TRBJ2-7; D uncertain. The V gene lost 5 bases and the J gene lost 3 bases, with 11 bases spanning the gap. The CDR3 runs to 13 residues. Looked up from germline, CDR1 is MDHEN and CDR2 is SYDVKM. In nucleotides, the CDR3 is TGTGCCAGCAGTCCGCCTCCTCGCTACGAGCAGTACTTC. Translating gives CASSPPPRYEQYF.

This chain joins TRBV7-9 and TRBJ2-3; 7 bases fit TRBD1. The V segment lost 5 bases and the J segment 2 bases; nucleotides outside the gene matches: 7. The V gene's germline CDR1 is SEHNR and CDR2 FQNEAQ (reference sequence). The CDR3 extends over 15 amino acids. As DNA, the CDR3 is TGTGCCAGCAGCCCGAACAGGGGAGCCACAGATACGCAGTATTTT. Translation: CASSPNRGATDTQYF.

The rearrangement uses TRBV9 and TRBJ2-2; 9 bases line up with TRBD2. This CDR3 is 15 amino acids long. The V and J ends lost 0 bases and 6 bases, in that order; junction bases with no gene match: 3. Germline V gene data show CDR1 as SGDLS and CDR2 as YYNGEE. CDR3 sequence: CASSVVPSGAGELFF. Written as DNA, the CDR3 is TGTGCCAGCAGCGTAGTTCCTAGCGGGGCCGGGGAGCTGTTTTTT. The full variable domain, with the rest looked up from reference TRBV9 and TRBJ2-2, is DSGVTQTPKHLITATGQRVTLRCSPRSGDLSVYWYQQSLDQGLQFLIQYYNGEERAKGNILERFSAQQFPDLHSELNLSSLELGDSALYFCASSVVPSGAGELFFGEGSRLTVL.

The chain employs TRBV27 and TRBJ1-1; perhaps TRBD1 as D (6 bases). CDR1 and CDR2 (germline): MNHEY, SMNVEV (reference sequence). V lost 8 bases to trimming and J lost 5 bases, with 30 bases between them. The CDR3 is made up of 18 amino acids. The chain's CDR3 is CASQKRPGEGLGTTEAFF. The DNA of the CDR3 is TGTGCCAGCCAAAAACGTCCAGGGGAGGGTCTAGGAACTACTGAAGCTTTCTTT.

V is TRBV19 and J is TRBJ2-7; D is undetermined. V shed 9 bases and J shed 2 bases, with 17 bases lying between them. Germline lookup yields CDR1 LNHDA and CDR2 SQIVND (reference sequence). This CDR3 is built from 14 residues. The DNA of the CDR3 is TGTGCCAGCAGAGACCCCATGCCTGCCTACGAGCAGTACTTC. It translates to CASRDPMPAYEQYF.

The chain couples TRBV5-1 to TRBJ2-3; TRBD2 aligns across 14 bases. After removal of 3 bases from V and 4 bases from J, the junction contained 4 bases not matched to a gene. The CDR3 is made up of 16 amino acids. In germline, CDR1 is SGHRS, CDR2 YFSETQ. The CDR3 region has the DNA TGCGCCAGCAGCTCGGAGACTAGCGGGAGGGCAGATACGCAGTATTTT. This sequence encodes CASSSETSGRADTQYF.

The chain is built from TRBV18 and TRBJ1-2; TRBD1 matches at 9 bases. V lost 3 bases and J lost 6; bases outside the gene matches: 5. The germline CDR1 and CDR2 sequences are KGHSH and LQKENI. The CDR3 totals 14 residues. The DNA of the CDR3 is TGTGCCAGCTCACCGGGACAGGGAGGGGATGGCTACACCTTC. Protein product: CASSPGQGGDGYTF.

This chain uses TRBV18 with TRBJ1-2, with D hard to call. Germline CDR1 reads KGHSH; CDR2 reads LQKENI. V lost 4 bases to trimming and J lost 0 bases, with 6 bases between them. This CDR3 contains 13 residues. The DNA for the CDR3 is TGTGCCAGCTCACAAGACACTAACTATGGCTACACCTTC. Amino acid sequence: CASSQDTNYGYTF.

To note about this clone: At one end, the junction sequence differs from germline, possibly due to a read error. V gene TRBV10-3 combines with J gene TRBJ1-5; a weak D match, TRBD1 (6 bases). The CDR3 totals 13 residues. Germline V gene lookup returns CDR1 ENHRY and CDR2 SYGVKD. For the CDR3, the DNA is TGTGCCATCAGGGAGGACAGCATTCAGCCCCAGCATTTT. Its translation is CAIREDSIQPQHF.

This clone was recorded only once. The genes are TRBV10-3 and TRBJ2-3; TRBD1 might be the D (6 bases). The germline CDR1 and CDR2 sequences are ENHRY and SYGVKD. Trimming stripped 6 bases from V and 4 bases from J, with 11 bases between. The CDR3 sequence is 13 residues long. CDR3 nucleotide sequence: TGTGCCATCAGGCAGGGGCAGGCAGATACGCAGTATTTT. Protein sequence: CAIRQGQADTQYF.